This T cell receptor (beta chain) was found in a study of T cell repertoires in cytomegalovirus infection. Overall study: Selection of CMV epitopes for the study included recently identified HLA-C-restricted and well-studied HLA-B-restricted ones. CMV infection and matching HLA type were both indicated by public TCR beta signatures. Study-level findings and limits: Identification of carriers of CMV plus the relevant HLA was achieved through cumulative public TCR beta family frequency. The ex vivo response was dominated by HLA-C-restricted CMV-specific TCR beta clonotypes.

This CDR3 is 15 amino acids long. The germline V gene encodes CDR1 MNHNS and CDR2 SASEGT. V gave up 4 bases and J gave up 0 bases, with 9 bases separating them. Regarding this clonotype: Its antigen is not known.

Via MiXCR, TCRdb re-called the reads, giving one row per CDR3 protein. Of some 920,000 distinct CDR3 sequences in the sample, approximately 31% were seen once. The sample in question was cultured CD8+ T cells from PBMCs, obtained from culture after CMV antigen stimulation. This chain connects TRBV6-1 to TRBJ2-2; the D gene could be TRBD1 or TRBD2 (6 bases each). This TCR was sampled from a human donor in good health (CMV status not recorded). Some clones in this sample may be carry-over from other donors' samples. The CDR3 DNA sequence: TGTGCCAGCAGTGTCGGGGGCACGAACACCGGGGAGCTGTTTTTT. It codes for CASSVGGTNTGELFF.